These 4 T cell receptor beta chains originate from one sample sequenced in a study of cytomegalovirus exposure and HLA in healthy donors. PCR involved 60 Vbeta and 13 Jbeta primers. Generated by immunoSEQ multiplex PCR, the TCRdb table keeps only in-frame clones and is missing some. The data contain more than 100,000 clones, 75% to 90% of them singletons. Sequences were obtained from PBMCs. Source of these receptors: a man aged 40-50 years in good health and CMV-seronegative.

V is TRBV5-1 and J is TRBJ2-3; TRBD1 agrees at 7 bases. V gave up 2 bases and J gave up 2 bases; unmatched junction bases: 5. This CDR3 region has 15 residues. Germline CDR1 is SGHRS and CDR2 is YFSETQ. This chain's CDR3 is CASSFKQGNTDTQYF. CDR3 nucleotide sequence: TGCGCCAGCAGCTTCAAACAGGGGAACACAGATACGCAGTATTTT.

The rearrangement links TRBV6-1 to TRBJ2-7; 15 nucleotides agree with TRBD2. Germline trimming cut 7 bases from V and 5 bases from J; bases unmatched to any gene: 6. Germline CDR1 and CDR2: MNHNS and SASEGT. There are 15 residues in the CDR3. CDR3 sequence reads: CASTGTSGGFDEQYF. DNA for the CDR3: TGTGCCAGCACTGGGACTAGCGGGGGGTTCGACGAGCAGTACTTC.

This clone is a singleton in its sample. V is TRBV10-3 and J is TRBJ2-5; unclear D gene. Germline CDR1 ENHRY, CDR2 SYGVKD. V lost 3 bases to trimming and J lost 4 bases, with 6 bases between them. This CDR3 contains 12 residues. CDR3 sequence: CAISDRGETQYF. The CDR3 DNA is TGTGCCATCAGTGATCGCGGAGAGACCCAGTACTTC.

This clone was seen a handful of times. This sequence joins TRBV6-1 and TRBJ2-1, with D possibly TRBD2 on 6 matching bases. CDR3 length: 15 residues. Germline CDR1 MNHNS, CDR2 SASEGT. The V end lost 3 bases, the J end lost 0 bases, and 9 bases lay between the germline ends. In DNA form, the CDR3 reads TGTGCCAGCAGTGAGGGACTCGTCTCCTACAATGAGCAGTTCTTC. Translation gives CASSEGLVSYNEQFF.